Listed below are T cell receptor beta chains from one sample, sequenced in a study of blood T cell repertoires in COVID-19. TCRdb keeps only in-frame clones here, not all; method: immunoSEQ multiplex PCR. The sample consists of some 260,000 clones, about 91% of them appearing once. The sample consisted of peripheral blood. The source of these receptors is a woman younger than 45 with COVID-19, enrolled during active disease. CDR3s include the opening cysteine and the closing phenylalanine or tryptophan. D genes are given only for firm matches. Not all rows give a size; the values are once, few, many and, for expanded clones, a class.

D	length	J	V	size	DNA	CDR3
-	15	TRBJ1-2	TRBV2	-	TGTGCCAGCAGTGCCTACAGGGTCGTTAACTATGGCTACACCTTC	CASSAYRVVNYGYTF
-	16	TRBJ1-1	TRBV2	-	TGTGCCAGCAGTGAAGTCCCACAGGGTTTGAGCACTGAAGCTTTCTTT	CASSEVPQGLSTEAFF
-	17	TRBJ1-5	TRBV4-3	-	TGCGCCAGCAGGCCGAAAGAGGGTCCCCGGGGCAATCAGCCCCAGCATTTT	CASRPKEGPRGNQPQHF
-	19	TRBJ2-3	TRBV3-1/TRBV3-2	-	TGTGCCAGCAGCCAAGGGACAGCCCGGTTTCCCCACCACACAGATACGCAGTATTTT	CASSQGTARFPHHTDTQYF
-	13	TRBJ1-1	TRBV19	-	TGTGCCAGTAGTAGGAACGGAGCACTTGAAGCTTTCTTT	CASSRNGALEAFF
TRBD1	15	TRBJ1-6	TRBV28	-	TGTGCCAGCAGTATACAGGGGAGGTATAATTCACCCCTCCACTTT	CASSIQGRYNSPLHF
-	17	TRBJ1-6	TRBV4-1	-	TGCGCCAGCAGCCATCTAGGGGGGGCAAACCGGGATTCACCCCTCCACTTT	CASSHLGGANRDSPLHF
TRBD1	15	TRBJ2-3	TRBV28	-	TGTGCCAGCAGGACCACAGGGGGGAACACAGATACGCAGTATTTT	CASRTTGGNTDTQYF
-	12	TRBJ2-2	TRBV6-5	-	TGTGCCACGGACTGGACCACCGGGGAGCTGTTTTTT	CATDWTTGELFF
TRBD1	14	TRBJ1-2	TRBV19	once	TGTGCCAGTAGTATCCCCCCGGACAGGGGGGACTACACCTTC	CASSIPPDRGDYTF
-	15	TRBJ1-3	TRBV28	-	TGTGCCAGCAGTGCGGAGAGGGCGTACGGAAACACCATATATTTT	CASSAERAYGNTIYF
TRBD2	14	TRBJ2-1	TRBV27	-	TGTGCCAGCGCGAGCGGGAGGAGGGGCAATGAGCAGTTCTTC	CASASGRRGNEQFF
-	14	TRBJ1-2	TRBV4-2	-	TGTGCCAGCAGCCAAGACGCGGGGCGGTCTGGCTACACCTTC	CASSQDAGRSGYTF
TRBD1	15	TRBJ1-5	TRBV9	-	TGTGCCAGCAGCGTAGAAGGACAGGGGCTTCAGCCCCAGCATTTT	CASSVEGQGLQPQHF
-	12	TRBJ2-7	TRBV6-5	-	TGTGCCAGCAGTCAGGGTACTGCCGAGCAGTACTTC	CASSQGTAEQYF
TRBD2	15	TRBJ2-7	TRBV5-1	-	TGCGCCAGCAGCTTGGTGGGTAGCGGGACCTACGAGCAGTACTTC	CASSLVGSGTYEQYF